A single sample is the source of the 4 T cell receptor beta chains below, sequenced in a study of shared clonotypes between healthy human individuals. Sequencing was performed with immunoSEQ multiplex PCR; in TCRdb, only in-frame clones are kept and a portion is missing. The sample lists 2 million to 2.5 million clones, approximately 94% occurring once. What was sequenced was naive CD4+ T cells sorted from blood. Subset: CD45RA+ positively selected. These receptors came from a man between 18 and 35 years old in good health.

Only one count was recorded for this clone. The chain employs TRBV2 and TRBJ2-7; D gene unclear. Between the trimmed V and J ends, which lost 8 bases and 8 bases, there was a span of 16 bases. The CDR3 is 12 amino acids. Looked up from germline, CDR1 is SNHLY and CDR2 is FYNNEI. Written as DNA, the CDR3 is TGTGCCAGCCAGAAAGAAAGTACCCAGCAGTACTTC. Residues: CASQKESTQQYF.

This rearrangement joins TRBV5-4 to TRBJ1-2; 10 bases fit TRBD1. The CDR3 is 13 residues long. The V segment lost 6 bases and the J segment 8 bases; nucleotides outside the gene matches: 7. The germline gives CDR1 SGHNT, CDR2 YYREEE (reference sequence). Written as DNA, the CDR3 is TGTGCCAGCAAGACAGGGGGCACAGGAGGCTACACCTTC. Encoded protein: CASKTGGTGGYTF.

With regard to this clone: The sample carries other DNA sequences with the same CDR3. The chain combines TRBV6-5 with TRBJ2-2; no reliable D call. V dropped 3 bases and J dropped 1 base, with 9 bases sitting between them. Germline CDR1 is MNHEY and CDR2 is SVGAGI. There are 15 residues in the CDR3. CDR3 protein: CASSYEAGNTGELFF. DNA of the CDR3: TGTGCCAGCAGTTATGAGGCAGGGAACACCGGGGAGCTGTTTTTT.

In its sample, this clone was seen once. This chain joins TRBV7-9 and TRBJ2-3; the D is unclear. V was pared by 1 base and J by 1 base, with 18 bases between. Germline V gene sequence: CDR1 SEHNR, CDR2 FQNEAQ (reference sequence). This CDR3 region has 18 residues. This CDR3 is CASSLVFYGPGGTDTQYF. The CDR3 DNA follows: TGTGCCAGCAGCTTAGTCTTCTACGGTCCTGGGGGCACAGATACGCAGTATTTT.